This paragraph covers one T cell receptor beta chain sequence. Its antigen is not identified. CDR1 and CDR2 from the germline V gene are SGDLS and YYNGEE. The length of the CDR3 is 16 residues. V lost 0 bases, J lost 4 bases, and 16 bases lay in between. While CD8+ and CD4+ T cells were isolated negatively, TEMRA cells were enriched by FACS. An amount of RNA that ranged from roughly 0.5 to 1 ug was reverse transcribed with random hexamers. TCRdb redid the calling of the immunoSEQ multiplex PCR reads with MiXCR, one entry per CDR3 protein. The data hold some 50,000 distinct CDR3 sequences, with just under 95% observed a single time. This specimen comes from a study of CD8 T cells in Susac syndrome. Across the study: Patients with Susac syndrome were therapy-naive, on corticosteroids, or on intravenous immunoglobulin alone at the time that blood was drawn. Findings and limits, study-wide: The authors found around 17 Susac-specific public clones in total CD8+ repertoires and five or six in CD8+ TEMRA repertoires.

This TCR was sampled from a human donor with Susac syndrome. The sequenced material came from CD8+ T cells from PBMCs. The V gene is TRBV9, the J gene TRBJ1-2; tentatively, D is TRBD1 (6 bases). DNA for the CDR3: TGTGCCAGCAGCGTAGAATCGGGTTTAGGGGGCTATGGCTACACCTTC. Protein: CASSVESGLGGYGYTF.